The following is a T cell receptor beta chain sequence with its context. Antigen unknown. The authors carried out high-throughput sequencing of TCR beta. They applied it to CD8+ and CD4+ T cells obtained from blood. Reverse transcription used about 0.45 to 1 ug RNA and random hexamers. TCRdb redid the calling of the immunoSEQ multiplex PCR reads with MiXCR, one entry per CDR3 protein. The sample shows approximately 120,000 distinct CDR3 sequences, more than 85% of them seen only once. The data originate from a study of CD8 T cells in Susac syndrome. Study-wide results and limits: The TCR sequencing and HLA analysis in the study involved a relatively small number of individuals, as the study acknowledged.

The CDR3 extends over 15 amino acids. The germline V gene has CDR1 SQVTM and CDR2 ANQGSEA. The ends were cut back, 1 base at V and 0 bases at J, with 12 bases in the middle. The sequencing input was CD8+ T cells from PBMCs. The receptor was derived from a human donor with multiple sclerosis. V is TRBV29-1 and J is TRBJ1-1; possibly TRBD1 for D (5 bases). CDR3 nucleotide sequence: TGCAGCGTTGAAGGGTTCCAGGGCCTGAACACTGAAGCTTTCTTT. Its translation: CSVEGFQGLNTEAFF.